This TCR beta chain is drawn from a study of blood T cell repertoires in COVID-19. As for the study in general: Collection of acute and convalescent COVID-19 samples took place in the United States, Italy and Spain. The cDNA or gDNA used as material had been derived from T cells, B-cell-depleted T cells, or PBMCs.

CDR1 is SGHNT, CDR2 YYREEE, per germline (reference sequence). J lost 3 bases, V lost 0 bases, and 9 bases had no gene match. CDR3 length: 17 amino acids. In the original processing: Nucleated cell number was recorded as an estimate derived from reference gene primer amplification. Using immunoSEQ multiplex PCR, the repertoire was profiled, and TCRdb retains in-frame clones only, with some absent. V, J and clone size are those of that table, while D and trimming were read from the DNA. This table has 410,000 or so clones, roughly 85% appearing once. This TCR derives from a woman younger than 45 with active or convalescent COVID-19. The V and J genes are TRBV5-4 and TRBJ2-1; 7 bases fit TRBD2. Source material: peripheral blood. CDR3 nucleotides: TGTGCCAGCAGCTTGGTTCGGGGGGAGTTTCGCTACAATGAGCAGTTCTTC. Translated: CASSLVRGEFRYNEQFF.